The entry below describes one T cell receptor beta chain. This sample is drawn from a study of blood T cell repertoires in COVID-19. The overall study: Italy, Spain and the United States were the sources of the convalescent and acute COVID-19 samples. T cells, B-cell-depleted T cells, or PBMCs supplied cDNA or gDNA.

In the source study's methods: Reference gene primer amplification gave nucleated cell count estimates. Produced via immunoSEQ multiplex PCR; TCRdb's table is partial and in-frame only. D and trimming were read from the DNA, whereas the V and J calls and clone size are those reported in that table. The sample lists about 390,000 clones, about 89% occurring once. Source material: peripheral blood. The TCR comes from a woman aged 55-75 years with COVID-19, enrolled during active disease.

CDR3 in DNA: TGCGCCAGCAGCTTGGGACAGGGAGGCTACACCTTC. It encodes CASSLGQGGYTF. This chain connects TRBV5-1 to TRBJ1-2; 7 positions match TRBD1. Germline CDR1 and CDR2: SGHRS and YFSETQ. V trimming: 0 bases; J trimming: 8 bases; junction bases outside the gene matches: 1. The CDR3 length is 12 residues.